This T cell receptor (beta chain) originates from a study of cytomegalovirus exposure and HLA in healthy donors. Across the study: In a previous analysis, around 110 million unique TCR beta sequences were found from 170 million or so T cells. Counted in an early data release were about 85 million unique TCRs from HLA-typed donors.

Remarks on this clone: What it binds is not known.

Primers for the PCR totalled 60 Vbeta and 13 Jbeta. Libraries were prepared by immunoSEQ multiplex PCR; TCRdb keeps only in-frame clonotypes and omits some of them. The sample yields roughly 120,000 clones, about 90% seen once. Study findings and constraints: TCR beta V segments were, for the most part, productive about 90% or about 30% of the time in an earlier analysis.

This CDR3 has 16 residues. Trimming cost V 3 bases and J 4 bases, with 16 bases left between them. The germline V gene encodes CDR1 KGHSH and CDR2 LQKENI. The sample comprised PBMCs. This sequence originates from a man in his forties in good health and CMV-seronegative. The J gene is TRBJ1-5, the V gene TRBV18; TRBD1 might be the D (5 bases). Here the CDR3 reads CASSPESRTPNQPQHF. CDR3 sequence (DNA): TGTGCCAGCTCACCCGAATCGAGGACACCTAATCAGCCCCAGCATTTT.